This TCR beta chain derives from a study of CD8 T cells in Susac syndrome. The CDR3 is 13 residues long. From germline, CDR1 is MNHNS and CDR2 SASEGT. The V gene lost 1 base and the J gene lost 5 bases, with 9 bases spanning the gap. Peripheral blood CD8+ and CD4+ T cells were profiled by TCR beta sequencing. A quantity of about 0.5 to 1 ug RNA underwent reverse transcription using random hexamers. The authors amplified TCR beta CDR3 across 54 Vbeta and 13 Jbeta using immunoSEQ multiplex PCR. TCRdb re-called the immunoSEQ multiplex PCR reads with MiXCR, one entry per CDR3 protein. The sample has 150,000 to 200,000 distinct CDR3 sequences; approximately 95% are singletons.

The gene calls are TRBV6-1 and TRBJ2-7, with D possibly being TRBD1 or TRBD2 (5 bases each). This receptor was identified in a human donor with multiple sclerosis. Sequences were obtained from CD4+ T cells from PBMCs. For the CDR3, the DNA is TGTGCCAGCAGTGAAGGGGGGTACGACGAGCAGTACTTC. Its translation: CASSEGGYDEQYF.